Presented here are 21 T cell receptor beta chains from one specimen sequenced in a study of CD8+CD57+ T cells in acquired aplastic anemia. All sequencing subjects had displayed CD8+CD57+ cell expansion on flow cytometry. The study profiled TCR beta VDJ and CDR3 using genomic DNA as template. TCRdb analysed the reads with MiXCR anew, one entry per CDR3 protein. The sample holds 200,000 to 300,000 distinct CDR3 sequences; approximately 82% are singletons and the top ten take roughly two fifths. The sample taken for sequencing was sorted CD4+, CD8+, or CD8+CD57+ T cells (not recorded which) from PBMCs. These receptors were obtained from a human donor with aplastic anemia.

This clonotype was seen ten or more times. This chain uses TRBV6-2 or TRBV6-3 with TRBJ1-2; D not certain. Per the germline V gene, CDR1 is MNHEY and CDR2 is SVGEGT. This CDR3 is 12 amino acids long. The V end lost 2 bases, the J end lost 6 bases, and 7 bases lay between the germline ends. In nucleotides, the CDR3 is TGTGCCAGCAGTTACGTGACGCATGGCTACACCTTC. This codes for CASSYVTHGYTF.

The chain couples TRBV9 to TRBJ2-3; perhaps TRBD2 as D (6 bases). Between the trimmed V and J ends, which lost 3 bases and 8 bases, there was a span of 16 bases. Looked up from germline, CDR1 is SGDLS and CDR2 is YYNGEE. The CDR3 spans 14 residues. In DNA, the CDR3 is TGTGCCAGCAGCGAGCGCCTTGGGGGGAGTACGCAGTATTTT. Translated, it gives CASSERLGGSTQYF.

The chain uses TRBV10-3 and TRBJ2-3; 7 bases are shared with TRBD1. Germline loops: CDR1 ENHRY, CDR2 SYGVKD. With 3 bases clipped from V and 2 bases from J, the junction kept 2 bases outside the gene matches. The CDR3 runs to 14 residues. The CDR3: CAISDRGNTDTQYF. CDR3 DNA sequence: TGTGCCATCAGTGACAGGGGGAACACAGATACGCAGTATTTT.

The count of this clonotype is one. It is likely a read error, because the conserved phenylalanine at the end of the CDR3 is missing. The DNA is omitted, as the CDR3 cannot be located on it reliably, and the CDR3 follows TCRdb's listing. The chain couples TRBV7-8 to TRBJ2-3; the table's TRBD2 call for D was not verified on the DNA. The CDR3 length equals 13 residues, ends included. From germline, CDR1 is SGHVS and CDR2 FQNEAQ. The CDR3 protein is CASGFGGGPAPQY.

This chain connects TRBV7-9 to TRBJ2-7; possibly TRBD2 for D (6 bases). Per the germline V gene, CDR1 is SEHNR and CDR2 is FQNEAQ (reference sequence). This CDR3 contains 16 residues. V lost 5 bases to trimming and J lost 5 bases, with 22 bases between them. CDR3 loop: CASSVGGTGLSDEQYF. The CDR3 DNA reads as TGTGCCAGCAGCGTAGGAGGGACCGGCCTTAGCGACGAGCAGTACTTC.

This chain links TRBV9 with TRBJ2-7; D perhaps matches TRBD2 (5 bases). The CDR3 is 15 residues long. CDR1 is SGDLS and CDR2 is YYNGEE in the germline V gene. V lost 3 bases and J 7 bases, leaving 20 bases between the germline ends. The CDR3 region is CASSEEGESTDEQYF. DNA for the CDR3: TGTGCCAGCAGCGAAGAGGGCGAGAGCACAGATGAGCAGTACTTC.

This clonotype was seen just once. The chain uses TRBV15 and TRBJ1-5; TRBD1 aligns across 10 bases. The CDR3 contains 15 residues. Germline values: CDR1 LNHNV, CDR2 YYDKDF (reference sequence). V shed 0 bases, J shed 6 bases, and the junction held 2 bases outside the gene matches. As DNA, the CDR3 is TGTGCCACCAGCAGAGAGGGACAGGGGACTCAGCCCCAGCATTTT. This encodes CATSREGQGTQPQHF.

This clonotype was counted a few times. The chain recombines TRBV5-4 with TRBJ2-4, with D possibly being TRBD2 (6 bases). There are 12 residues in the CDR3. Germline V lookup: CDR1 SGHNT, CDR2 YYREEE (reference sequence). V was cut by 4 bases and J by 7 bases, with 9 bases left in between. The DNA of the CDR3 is TGTGCCAGCAGCGTTACTAGCAACATTCAGTACTTC. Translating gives CASSVTSNIQYF.

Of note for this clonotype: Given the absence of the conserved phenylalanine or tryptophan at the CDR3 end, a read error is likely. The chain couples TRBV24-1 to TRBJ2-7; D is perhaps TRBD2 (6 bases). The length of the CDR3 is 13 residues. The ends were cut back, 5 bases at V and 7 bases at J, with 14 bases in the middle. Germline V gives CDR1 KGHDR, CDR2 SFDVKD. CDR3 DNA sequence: TGTGCCACCAGTGTACCCGGGCGGGGAGAGCAGTACGCC. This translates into CATSVPGRGEQYA.

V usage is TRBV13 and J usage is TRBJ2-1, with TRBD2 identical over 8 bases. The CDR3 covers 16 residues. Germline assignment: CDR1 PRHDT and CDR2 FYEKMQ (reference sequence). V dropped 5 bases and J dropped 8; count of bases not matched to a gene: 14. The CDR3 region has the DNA TGTGCCAGCAGCAACAGATCGGGCGGGGGGAGCGATGAGCAGTTCTTC. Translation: CASSNRSGGGSDEQFF.

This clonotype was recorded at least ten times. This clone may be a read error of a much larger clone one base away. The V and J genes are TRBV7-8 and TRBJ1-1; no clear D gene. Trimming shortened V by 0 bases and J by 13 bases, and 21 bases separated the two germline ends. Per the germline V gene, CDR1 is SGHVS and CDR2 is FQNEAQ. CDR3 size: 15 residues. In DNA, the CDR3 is TGTGCCAGCAGCTTAGCGCGAGGTCCCGATACGCAGGATTTCTTT. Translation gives CASSLARGPDTQDFF.

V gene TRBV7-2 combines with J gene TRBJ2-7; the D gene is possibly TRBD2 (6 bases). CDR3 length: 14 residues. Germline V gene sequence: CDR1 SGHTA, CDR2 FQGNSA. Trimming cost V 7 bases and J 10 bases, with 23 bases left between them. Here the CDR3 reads CASKFTEEDYYQYF. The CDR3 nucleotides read TGTGCCAGCAAGTTCACAGAGGAGGACTACTATCAGTACTTC.

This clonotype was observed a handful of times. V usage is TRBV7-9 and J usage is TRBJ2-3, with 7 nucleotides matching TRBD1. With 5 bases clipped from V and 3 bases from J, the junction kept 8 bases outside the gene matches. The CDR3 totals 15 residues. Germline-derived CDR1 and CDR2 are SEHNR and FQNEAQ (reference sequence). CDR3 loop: CASSQGTDETDTQYF. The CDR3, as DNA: TGTGCCAGCAGCCAAGGGACAGACGAGACAGATACGCAGTATTTT.

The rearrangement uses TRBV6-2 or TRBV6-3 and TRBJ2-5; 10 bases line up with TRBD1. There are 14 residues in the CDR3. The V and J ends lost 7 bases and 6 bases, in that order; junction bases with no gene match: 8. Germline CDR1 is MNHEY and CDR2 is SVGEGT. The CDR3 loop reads CASNTPGQGQTQYF. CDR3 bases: TGTGCCAGCAACACACCGGGACAGGGGCAGACCCAGTACTTC.

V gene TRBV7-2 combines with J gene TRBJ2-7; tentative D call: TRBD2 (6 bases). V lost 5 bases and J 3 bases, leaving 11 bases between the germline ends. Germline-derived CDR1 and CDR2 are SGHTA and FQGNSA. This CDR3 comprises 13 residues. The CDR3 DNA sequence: TGTGCCAGCAGCCCTGGGGGGTACTACGAGCAGTACTTC. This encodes CASSPGGYYEQYF.

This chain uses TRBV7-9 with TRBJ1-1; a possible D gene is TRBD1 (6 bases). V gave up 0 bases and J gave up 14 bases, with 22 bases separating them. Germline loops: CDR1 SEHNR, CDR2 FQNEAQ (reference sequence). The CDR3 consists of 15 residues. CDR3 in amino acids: CASSLALTGKATQFF. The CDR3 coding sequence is TGTGCCAGCAGCTTAGCCCTCACAGGGAAAGCTACCCAGTTCTTT.

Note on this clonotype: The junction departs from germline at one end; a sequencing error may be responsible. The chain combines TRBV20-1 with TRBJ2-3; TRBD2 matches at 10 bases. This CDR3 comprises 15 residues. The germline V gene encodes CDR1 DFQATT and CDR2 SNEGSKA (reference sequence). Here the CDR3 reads CSASCLAGGPDTQCF. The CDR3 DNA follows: TGCAGTGCTAGTTGCTTAGCGGGAGGTCCCGATACGCAGTGTTTT.

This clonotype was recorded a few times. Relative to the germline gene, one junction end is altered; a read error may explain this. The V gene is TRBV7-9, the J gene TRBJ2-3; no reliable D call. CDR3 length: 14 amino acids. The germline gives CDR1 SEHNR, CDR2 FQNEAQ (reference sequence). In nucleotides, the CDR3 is TGTGCCAGCAGCTTAGCAAGAAGTGGGGATAGCCAGGAGTTT. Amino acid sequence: CASSLARSGDSQEF.

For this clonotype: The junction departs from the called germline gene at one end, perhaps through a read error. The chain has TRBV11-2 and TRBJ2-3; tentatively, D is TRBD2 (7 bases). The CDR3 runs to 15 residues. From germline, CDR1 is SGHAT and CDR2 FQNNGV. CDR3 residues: CASSLEWGGAETQYF. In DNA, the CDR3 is TGTGCCAGCAGCTTAGAGTGGGGGGGCGCAGAGACGCAGTATTTT.

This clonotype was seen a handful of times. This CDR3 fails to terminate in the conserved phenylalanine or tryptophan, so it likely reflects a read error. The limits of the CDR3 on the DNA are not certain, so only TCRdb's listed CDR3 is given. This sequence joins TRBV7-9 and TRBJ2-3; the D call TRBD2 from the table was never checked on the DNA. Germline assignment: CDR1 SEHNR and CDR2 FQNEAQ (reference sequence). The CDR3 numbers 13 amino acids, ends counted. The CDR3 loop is CASSFERSGGNYE.

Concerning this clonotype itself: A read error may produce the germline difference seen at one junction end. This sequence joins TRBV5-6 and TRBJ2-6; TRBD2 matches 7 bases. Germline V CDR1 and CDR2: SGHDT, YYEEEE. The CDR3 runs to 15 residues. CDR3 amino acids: CARSLGGAGANVLTF. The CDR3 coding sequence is TGTGCCAGGAGCTTGGGGGGGGCTGGGGCCAACGTCCTGACTTTC.